These 30 T cell receptor beta chains were all obtained from the same sample, sequenced in a study of OX40 agonist ivuxolimab in advanced cancers. Sequenced by immunoSEQ multiplex PCR; TCRdb stores in-frame clones only, minus some. Seen here are under 65,000 clones, more than 85% observed once, and the top ten hold under 0.8%. Sequencing used CD4+ or CD8+ T cells sorted from blood, obtained in a trial of the OX40 agonist ivuxolimab. All receptors come from an adult with an advanced solid tumor such as melanoma, head and neck, liver or kidney cancer.

This chain uses TRBV5-1 with TRBJ2-3; 7 bases agree with TRBD1. The V and J ends lost 3 bases and 3 bases, in that order; junction bases with no gene match: 4. Germline CDR1 reads SGHRS; CDR2 reads YFSETQ. The CDR3 runs 14 residues. The DNA of the CDR3 is TGCGCCAGCAGCTATACAGGGGTGACAGATACGCAGTATTTT. This encodes CASSYTGVTDTQYF.

The chain combines TRBV10-3 with TRBJ1-2; D is ambiguous. Per the germline V gene, CDR1 is ENHRY and CDR2 is SYGVKD. This CDR3 region has 13 residues. Between the trimmed V and J ends, which lost 4 bases and 5 bases, there was a span of 11 bases. The CDR3 nucleotides are TGTGCCATCAGTGGCCGGGGAACGTATGGCTACACCTTC. It yields the protein CAISGRGTYGYTF.

The J gene is TRBJ1-2, the V gene TRBV20-1; D unclear. Trimming pared 6 bases from V and 8 bases from J, leaving 13 bases between. The CDR3 loop spans 11 amino acids. Per the germline V gene, CDR1 is DFQATT and CDR2 is SNEGSKA (reference sequence). CDR3 nucleotide sequence: TGCAGTGCCCTCCGGGGTAACGGCTACACCTTC. This encodes CSALRGNGYTF.

In this sample, this clone turned up once. The chain joins TRBV4-2 to TRBJ2-3; TRBD2 agrees at 8 bases. The V gene's germline CDR1 is LGHNA and CDR2 YNFKEQ. The length of the CDR3 is 16 residues. V shed 5 bases, J shed 1 base, and the junction held 8 bases outside the gene matches. As DNA, the CDR3 is TGTGCCAGCAGCGACCGGGGGCGGGAGGGCACAGATACGCAGTATTTT. It yields the protein CASSDRGREGTDTQYF.

V gene TRBV28 combines with J gene TRBJ1-4; 7 positions agree with TRBD1. In germline, CDR1 is MDHEN, CDR2 SYDVKM. This CDR3 contains 15 residues. Unmatched junction bases numbered 13, after V lost 5 bases and J lost 10 bases. This CDR3 is CASSPPTGKFGKLFF. The DNA for the CDR3 is TGTGCCAGCAGTCCGCCGACAGGGAAATTTGGAAAACTGTTTTTT.

The gene calls are TRBV5-1 and TRBJ1-2; the match to TRBD1 covers 12 bases. Germline CDR1 is SGHRS and CDR2 is YFSETQ. V shed 6 bases, J shed 4 bases, and the junction held 13 bases outside the gene matches. This CDR3 has 17 residues. Here the CDR3 reads CASTREGQGALGYGYTF. CDR3 nucleotide sequence: TGCGCCAGCACCCGAGAGGGACAGGGGGCCTTGGGCTATGGCTACACCTTC.

The chain recombines TRBV7-2 with TRBJ2-7; the match to TRBD2 covers 13 bases. The CDR3 extends over 15 amino acids. The J segment lost 2 bases and the V segment lost 5 bases, leaving 3 bases of the junction unmatched. Germline loops: CDR1 SGHTA, CDR2 FQGNSA. As DNA, the CDR3 is TGTGCCAGCAGCAGACTAGCGGGAGGCGCCTACGAGCAGTACTTC. It translates to CASSRLAGGAYEQYF.

The chain has TRBV7-3 and TRBJ2-1; D tentatively fits TRBD1 or TRBD2 (6 bases each). V was cut by 4 bases and J by 8 bases, with 21 bases left in between. Germline V gives CDR1 SGHTA, CDR2 FQGTGA. This CDR3 has 16 residues. The CDR3 reads CASSSAGAGRRDEQFF. CDR3 coding DNA: TGTGCCAGCAGCTCCGCAGGGGCGGGCCGGAGGGATGAGCAGTTCTTC.

This chain links TRBV5-1 with TRBJ2-2, with 13 bases matching TRBD2. CDR3 length: 18 amino acids. Per the germline V gene, CDR1 is SGHRS and CDR2 is YFSETQ. V shed 4 bases, J shed 2 bases, and the junction held 8 bases outside the gene matches. The CDR3 bases are TGCGCCAGCAGCCCCATAGGGACTAGCGGGGCTAACACCGGGGAGCTGTTTTTT. The encoded protein is CASSPIGTSGANTGELFF.

This clone appeared a single time. The CDR3 nucleotides are TGCAGCGTTTTGATAGCGGGGAACACCGGGGAGCTGTTTTTT. Its translation is CSVLIAGNTGELFF. V and J are TRBV29-1 and TRBJ2-2, with 7 positions matching TRBD2. This CDR3 has 14 residues. CDR1 and CDR2 from the germline V gene are SQVTM and ANQGSEA. V lost 5 bases to trimming and J lost 1 base; unmatched junction nucleotides: 4.

The CDR3 coding sequence is TGTGCCAGCAGCTTACAGGGACATCGCCAAGAGACCCAGTACTTC. Its translation: CASSLQGHRQETQYF. The gene calls are TRBV11-2 and TRBJ2-5; the D gene is possibly TRBD1 (6 bases). Germline V lookup: CDR1 SGHAT, CDR2 FQNNGV. The CDR3 spans 15 residues. The V and J ends lost 2 bases and 1 base respectively, with 11 bases between them. Using reference TRBV11-2 and TRBJ2-5 for the parts outside the CDR3, the full variable domain is EAGVAQSPRYKIIEKRQSVAFWCNPISGHATLYWYQQILGQGPKLLIQFQNNGVVDDSQLPKDRFSAERLKGVDSTLKIQPAKLEDSAVYLCASSLQGHRQETQYFGPGTRLLVL.

The chain has TRBV7-9 and TRBJ2-7, with 11 positions matching TRBD2. CDR1 is SEHNR, CDR2 FQNEAQ, per germline (reference sequence). J gave up 5 bases and V 2 bases, and 5 bases lay outside the gene matches. This CDR3 is 15 amino acids long. CDR3 coding DNA: TGTGCCAGCAGCTTAATGGAGACTAGCGGGAACGAGCAGTACTTC. It encodes CASSLMETSGNEQYF. The full variable domain, completed using reference TRBV7-9 and TRBJ2-7, is DTGVSQNPRHKITKRGQNVTFRCDPISEHNRLYWYRQTLGQGPEFLTYFQNEAQLEKSRLLSDRFSAERPKGSFSTLEIQRTEQGDSAMYLCASSLMETSGNEQYFGPGTRLTVT.

A few counts support this clone. V usage is TRBV10-3 and J usage is TRBJ1-5, with D maybe TRBD1 (6 bases). V lost 4 bases to trimming and J lost 4 bases, with 11 bases between them. The germline gives CDR1 ENHRY, CDR2 SYGVKD. This CDR3 is 14 amino acids long. Written as DNA, the CDR3 is TGTGCCATCAGTGGGCGTCAGGGGAATCAGCCCCAGCATTTT. Translated, it gives CAISGRQGNQPQHF.

The chain employs TRBV6-5 and TRBJ1-4; TRBD1 aligns across 7 bases. The V segment lost 3 bases and the J segment 8 bases; nucleotides outside the gene matches: 9. The CDR3 loop spans 15 amino acids. Germline V gives CDR1 MNHEY, CDR2 SVGAGI. The CDR3, as DNA: TGTGCCAGCAGTTATACTAGGGGGCTAGCGGAAAAACTGTTTTTT. Translated: CASSYTRGLAEKLFF.

The chain couples TRBV5-4 to TRBJ2-1; 8 bases line up with TRBD2. This CDR3 has 14 residues. Germline V CDR1 and CDR2: SGHNT, YYREEE (reference sequence). With V trimmed by 4 bases and J by 2 bases, 2 bases remained unmatched. In DNA form, the CDR3 reads TGTGCCAGCAGCCGGGAGGGGGCCTACAATGAGCAGTTCTTC. Translated, it gives CASSREGAYNEQFF.

This chain joins TRBV4-3 and TRBJ2-1; D unresolved. CDR3 length equals 11 residues. Germline V gives CDR1 LGHNA, CDR2 YSLEER. V dropped 0 bases and J dropped 13 bases, with 7 bases sitting between them. The CDR3 sequence: CASSQENRQFF. CDR3 in DNA: TGCGCCAGCAGCCAAGAGAATAGACAGTTCTTC.

This chain links TRBV28 with TRBJ1-5; no clear D gene. V was clipped by 6 bases and J by 2 bases, with 11 bases between them. Germline V gene data show CDR1 as MDHEN and CDR2 as SYDVKM. The CDR3 covers 14 residues. CDR3: CASSGDTRNQPQHF. DNA for the CDR3: TGTGCCAGCAGCGGTGACACCCGCAATCAGCCCCAGCATTTT.

This rearrangement joins TRBV7-2 to TRBJ2-7, with TRBD1 identical over 7 bases. CDR3 size: 15 residues. V trimming: 5 bases; J trimming: 1 base; junction bases outside the gene matches: 8. CDR1 and CDR2 from the germline V gene are SGHTA and FQGNSA. CDR3 in DNA: TGTGCCAGCAGCAGGACAGGCCTAGCATCCTACGAGCAGTACTTC. Amino acids: CASSRTGLASYEQYF.

The CDR3 sequence is CASSPRSGADSEAFF. The CDR3 DNA is TGTGCCAGCTCACCACGGTCCGGGGCGGACTCTGAAGCTTTCTTT. This chain uses TRBV18 with TRBJ1-1; tentatively, D is TRBD1 (5 bases). The CDR3 is 15 residues long. Germline V CDR1 and CDR2: KGHSH, LQKENI. The germline V and J ends were trimmed by 1 base and 6 bases, with 15 bases remaining between them.

The chain recombines TRBV2 with TRBJ2-5, with 7 bases that match TRBD2. There are 13 residues in the CDR3. Germline V gene data show CDR1 as SNHLY and CDR2 as FYNNEI. Trimming at V came to 6 bases and at J to 5 bases, leaving 6 bases not matched to a gene. CDR3 nucleotides: TGTGCCAGCAGCCGGCCCGGGGGGGAGACCCAGTACTTC. This translates into CASSRPGGETQYF.

Here the CDR3 DNA reads TGTGCCAGCAGACCCGGGACAGGGTTAGACGAGCAGTACTTC. As protein: CASRPGTGLDEQYF. The chain couples TRBV14 to TRBJ2-7, with TRBD1 matching over 9 bases. Germline assignment: CDR1 SGHDN and CDR2 FVKESK. V lost 6 bases, J lost 5 bases, and 8 bases stayed unmatched. The CDR3 is 14 residues long.

CDR3 region: CASSEGIRGTDTQYF. Written as DNA, the CDR3 is TGTGCCAGCAGTGAAGGAATTCGCGGAACAGATACGCAGTATTTT. The rearrangement links TRBV6-1 to TRBJ2-3; no definite D call. The CDR3 totals 15 residues. Trimming stripped 1 base from V and 3 bases from J, with 11 bases between. Germline V gene lookup returns CDR1 MNHNS and CDR2 SASEGT.

A few counts support this clone. The chain combines TRBV14 with TRBJ2-7; TRBD2 matches at 7 bases. The CDR3 covers 12 residues. The V segment lost 4 bases and the J segment 6 bases; nucleotides outside the gene matches: 3. CDR1 is SGHDN, CDR2 FVKESK, per germline. This chain's CDR3 is CASSREGGEQYF. CDR3 sequence (DNA): TGTGCCAGCAGCCGGGAGGGCGGCGAGCAGTACTTC.

V and J are TRBV14 and TRBJ1-2; the D gene is possibly TRBD1 (5 bases). The CDR3 has 15 amino acids. Germline CDR1 is SGHDN and CDR2 is FVKESK. The V end lost 1 base, the J end lost 5 bases, and 14 bases lay between the germline ends. The chain's CDR3 is CASSQVGSREYGYTF. CDR3 coding DNA: TGTGCCAGCAGCCAAGTCGGCTCCAGGGAGTATGGCTACACCTTC.

The genes are TRBV7-2 and TRBJ2-5; D may correspond to TRBD1 or TRBD2 (7 bases each). Germline values: CDR1 SGHTA, CDR2 FQGNSA. The CDR3 is 12 residues long. V dropped 5 bases and J dropped 9 bases, with 13 bases sitting between them. The CDR3 nucleotides read TGTGCCAGCAGCCCAGGGGGAGGGTCCCAGTACTTC. Residues: CASSPGGGSQYF.

DNA of the CDR3: TGTGCCAGCTCCCCTCCTAGATCTGGGGCCAACGTCCTGACTTTC. Translated, it gives CASSPPRSGANVLTF. The rearrangement uses TRBV18 and TRBJ2-6; D unclear. The V end lost 6 bases, the J end lost 1 base, and 10 bases lay between the germline ends. The germline V gene encodes CDR1 KGHSH and CDR2 LQKENI. The CDR3 sequence is 15 residues long.

This chain joins TRBV30 and TRBJ2-3; 9 nucleotides line up with TRBD2. Unmatched junction bases numbered 12, after V lost 4 bases and J lost 1 base. The germline V gene has CDR1 GTSNPN and CDR2 SVGIG (reference sequence). This CDR3 is built from 17 residues. The chain's CDR3 is CAWTSGREGLRTDTQYF. CDR3 DNA: TGTGCCTGGACTAGTGGGCGGGAGGGGCTCCGCACAGATACGCAGTATTTT. The full variable domain, its missing parts supplied by reference TRBV30 and TRBJ2-3, is SQTIHQWPATLVQPVGSPLSLECTVEGTSNPNLYWYRQAAGRGLQLLFYSVGIGQISSEVPQNLSASRPQDRQFILSSKKLLLSDSGFYLCAWTSGREGLRTDTQYFGPGTRLTVL.

The chain links TRBV11-1 to TRBJ1-2; D unclear. The CDR3 runs 15 residues. Per germline, CDR1 SGHAT and CDR2 FQDESV (reference sequence). The ends were cut back, 5 bases at V and 7 bases at J, with 20 bases in the middle. The CDR3 region is CASSENVAPASGYTF. The CDR3, as DNA: TGTGCCAGCAGCGAAAATGTGGCACCCGCGAGTGGCTACACCTTC.

The chain has TRBV27 and TRBJ2-1; D remains ambiguous. Germline CDR1 MNHEY, CDR2 SMNVEV (reference sequence). V dropped 4 bases and J dropped 2 bases, with 12 bases sitting between them. CDR3 length: 15 residues. CDR3 DNA sequence: TGTGCCAGCAGTTCCTACGATTTGACCTACAATGAGCAGTTCTTC. Protein product: CASSSYDLTYNEQFF.

This sequence joins TRBV20-1 and TRBJ2-7, with D maybe TRBD1 (5 bases). The length of the CDR3 is 11 residues. Trimming removed 3 bases at V and 5 bases at J, with 8 bases between. CDR1 is DFQATT and CDR2 is SNEGSKA in the germline V gene (reference sequence). The CDR3 spells CSASRADEQYF. CDR3 coding DNA: TGCAGTGCTAGCAGGGCCGACGAGCAGTACTTC.